A single sample is the source of the 25 T cell receptor beta chains below, sequenced in a study of blood T cell repertoires in COVID-19 (dated by TCRdb to 2019 to 2021). Library preparation was by the immunoSEQ multiplex PCR assay. In TCRdb, the immuneACCESS table is reduced to in-frame sequences with V and J assigned. These tables do not hold every clone; where another copy was compared, an unresolved V gene accounts for under half, and the others remain unexplained. For this sample the table gives under 200,000 clones, of which around nine tenths were detected only once. Roughly 3.6% of the sample belongs to the ten largest clones. The sequenced sample was peripheral blood. The source of these receptors is a man aged 18 to 35 with active or convalescent COVID-19.

The J gene is TRBJ2-7, the V gene TRBV5-5; D is perhaps TRBD1 (6 bases). Germline CDR1 is SGHKS and CDR2 is YYEKEE (reference sequence). Trimming left V 4 bases short and J 0 bases short, with 11 bases between. This CDR3 is built from 14 residues. CDR3: CASSRTVSSYEQYF. The DNA of the CDR3 is TGTGCCAGCAGCAGGACAGTAAGCTCCTACGAGCAGTACTTC.

V gene TRBV28 combines with J gene TRBJ2-7; D is undetermined. V lost 3 bases, J lost 5 bases, and 17 bases lay in between. The V gene's germline CDR1 is MDHEN and CDR2 SYDVKM. The CDR3 length is 15 residues. CDR3 in amino acids: CASSFSTFYSHEQYV. In DNA form, the CDR3 reads TGTGCCAGCAGTTTTTCAACTTTTTACAGCCACGAGCAGTACGTC.

This chain connects TRBV28 to TRBJ2-5; perhaps TRBD2 as D (5 bases). V dropped 3 bases and J dropped 5 bases, with 19 bases sitting between them. This CDR3 is built from 16 residues. Germline values: CDR1 MDHEN, CDR2 SYDVKM. Here the CDR3 reads CASSLSPQTQRETQYF. CDR3 sequence (DNA): TGTGCCAGCAGTTTGAGCCCACAAACTCAGCGGGAGACCCAGTACTTC.

A few counts support this clone. The chain employs TRBV28 and TRBJ2-1; TRBD1 is a possible D gene (5 bases). Germline V gives CDR1 MDHEN, CDR2 SYDVKM. V gave up 3 bases and J gave up 4 bases, with 10 bases separating them. There are 14 residues in the CDR3. CDR3 in amino acids: CASSFRVQYNEQFF. The CDR3 region has the DNA TGTGCCAGCAGTTTCAGGGTTCAATACAATGAGCAGTTCTTC.

J is TRBJ1-2 and V is TRBV11-2, with TRBD1 identical over 7 bases. V lost 5 bases and J lost 0; bases outside the gene matches: 9. There are 16 residues in the CDR3. The germline gives CDR1 SGHAT, CDR2 FQNNGV. DNA for the CDR3: TGTGCCAGCAGCACCCAACAGGGGCGAGCTAACTATGGCTACACCTTC. Its translation is CASSTQQGRANYGYTF.

The genes are TRBV18 and TRBJ2-3, with D tentatively TRBD1 (6 bases). Trimming shortened V by 3 bases and J by 2 bases, and 9 bases separated the two germline ends. Per germline, CDR1 KGHSH and CDR2 LQKENI. CDR3 length: 14 amino acids. The CDR3 loop reads CASSPGTPTDTQYF. CDR3 bases: TGTGCCAGCTCACCCGGGACACCCACAGATACGCAGTATTTT.

The J gene is TRBJ1-5, the V gene TRBV11-3, with D perhaps TRBD1 (6 bases). V lost 1 base, J lost 9 bases, and 19 bases lay in between. Per germline, CDR1 SGHNT and CDR2 YENEEA. The CDR3 runs 16 residues. CDR3 nucleotide sequence: TGTGCCAGCAGCTTAGTTGGGGGGGGCCCCTCGCCGCCCCAGCATTTT. Encoded protein: CASSLVGGGPSPPQHF. Variable domain in full (rest from reference TRBV11-3 and TRBJ1-5): EAGVVQSPRYKIIEKKQPVAFWCNPISGHNTLYWYLQNLGQGPELLIRYENEEAVDDSQLPKDRFSAERLKGVDSTLKIQPAELGDSAVYLCASSLVGGGPSPPQHFGDGTRLSIL.

The chain is built from TRBV14 and TRBJ1-2; the D gene is possibly TRBD1 (5 bases). The V gene lost 4 bases and the J gene lost 1 base, with 7 bases spanning the gap. CDR1 is SGHDN, CDR2 FVKESK, per germline. The CDR3 spans 13 residues. Here the CDR3 reads CASSPQVNYGYTF. For the CDR3, the DNA is TGTGCCAGCAGCCCACAGGTTAACTATGGCTACACCTTC. The complete variable domain, with remaining parts taken from reference TRBV14 and TRBJ1-2, reads EAGVTQFPSHSVIEKGQTVTLRCDPISGHDNLYWYRRVMGKEIKFLLHFVKESKQDESGMPNNRFLAERTGGTYSTLKVQPAELEDSGVYFCASSPQVNYGYTFGSGTRLTVV.

This clone was detected once. The chain links TRBV25-1 to TRBJ1-1, with D tentatively TRBD1 (6 bases). CDR1 is MGHDK and CDR2 is SYGVNS in the germline V gene. The CDR3 is 14 residues long. V dropped 7 bases and J dropped 0 bases, with 12 bases sitting between them. The chain's CDR3 is CASNNGQLNTEAFF. The CDR3 DNA is TGTGCCAGCAATAACGGACAGCTGAACACTGAAGCTTTCTTT.

The V and J genes are TRBV27 and TRBJ2-1; no clear D gene. Trimming shortened V by 4 bases and J by 6 bases, and 4 bases separated the two germline ends. The CDR3 has 11 amino acids. Germline V CDR1 and CDR2: MNHEY, SMNVEV (reference sequence). The CDR3 DNA sequence: TGTGCCAGCAGTTCTCTCAATGAGCAGTTCTTC. Residues: CASSSLNEQFF.

The chain carries TRBV10-1 and TRBJ1-1; D unresolved. The CDR3 consists of 13 residues. The V gene lost 4 bases and the J gene lost 0 bases, with 6 bases spanning the gap. Germline V gene sequence: CDR1 WNHNN, CDR2 SYGVQD (reference sequence). CDR3 sequence: CASSVSLNTEAFF. CDR3 in DNA: TGCGCCAGCAGTGTTAGCCTGAACACTGAAGCTTTCTTT.

Note on this clone: The sample holds other DNA sequences that translate to the same CDR3. The genes are TRBV5-1 and TRBJ1-1; 7 positions match TRBD1. The length of the CDR3 is 15 residues. The V segment lost 1 base and the J segment 0 bases; nucleotides outside the gene matches: 3. Germline V gene lookup returns CDR1 SGHRS and CDR2 YFSETQ. CDR3 coding DNA: TGCGCCAGCAGCTTGCGACAGGGCTTGAACACTGAAGCTTTCTTT. Amino acids: CASSLRQGLNTEAFF.

The chain is built from TRBV5-1 and TRBJ2-2, with D tentatively TRBD2 (6 bases). The germline gives CDR1 SGHRS, CDR2 YFSETQ. This CDR3 has 16 residues. Trimming removed 7 bases at V and 1 base at J, with 17 bases between. CDR3 in amino acids: CASLSTEGWNTGELFF. The DNA of the CDR3 is TGCGCCAGCCTCTCTACGGAGGGATGGAACACCGGGGAGCTGTTTTTT.

J is TRBJ2-1 and V is TRBV24-1; 9 nucleotides align to TRBD1. This CDR3 region has 14 residues. From germline, CDR1 is KGHDR and CDR2 SFDVKD. With 8 bases clipped from V and 4 bases from J, the junction kept 5 bases outside the gene matches. CDR3 residues: CATKPGQGYNEQFF. The CDR3 DNA is TGTGCCACCAAGCCGGGACAGGGATACAATGAGCAGTTCTTC.

This chain connects TRBV29-1 to TRBJ1-2, with D maybe TRBD1 (5 bases). The germline V and J ends were trimmed by 7 bases and 2 bases, with 11 bases remaining between them. CDR3 length equals 12 residues. The germline V gene encodes CDR1 SQVTM and CDR2 ANQGSEA. The DNA for the CDR3 is TGCAGCGGAACAGGATCAAACTATGGCTACACCTTC. It is translated as CSGTGSNYGYTF.

V is TRBV20-1 and J is TRBJ1-2; D may be TRBD1 (6 bases). Germline CDR1 is DFQATT and CDR2 is SNEGSKA (reference sequence). The CDR3 has 11 amino acids. DNA of the CDR3: TGCAGCAGTACAGGGAACTATGGCTACACCTTC. The encoded protein is CSSTGNYGYTF.

The chain combines TRBV6-5 with TRBJ2-2; possible D gene TRBD1, 6 bases. Trimming stripped 6 bases from V and 6 bases from J, with 14 bases between. The germline V gene encodes CDR1 MNHEY and CDR2 SVGAGI. The CDR3 sequence is 14 residues long. CDR3 DNA sequence: TGTGCCAGCAGACCCCTCCAGGGGCCCGGGGAGCTGTTTTTT. It specifies CASRPLQGPGELFF.

The chain links TRBV30 to TRBJ1-2, with D hard to call. The V gene lost 0 bases and the J gene lost 1 base, with 12 bases spanning the gap. Germline V gives CDR1 GTSNPN, CDR2 SVGIG (reference sequence). This CDR3 region has 15 residues. The CDR3 here is CAWSVLTGLNYGYTF. The DNA of the CDR3 is TGTGCCTGGAGTGTACTAACTGGTCTTAACTATGGCTACACCTTC.

V is TRBV5-5 and J is TRBJ1-2; TRBD1 is a possible D gene (5 bases). The CDR3 has 15 amino acids. With 0 bases removed from V and 4 bases from J, the gap between germline ends came to 13 bases. Germline V gene lookup returns CDR1 SGHKS and CDR2 YYEKEE (reference sequence). The CDR3 DNA is TGTGCCAGCAGCTTGGTGACAGCTGAGTTCTATGGCTACACCTTC. Translating it yields CASSLVTAEFYGYTF. Supplemented by reference TRBV5-5 and TRBJ1-2, the full variable domain reads DAGVTQSPTHLIKTRGQQVTLRCSPISGHKSVSWYQQVLGQGPQFIFQYYEKEERGRGNFPDRFSARQFPNYSSELNVNALLLGDSALYLCASSLVTAEFYGYTFGSGTRLTVV.

The rearrangement uses TRBV7-2 and TRBJ2-7, with TRBD2 as a possible D gene (6 bases). Trimming removed 6 bases from V and 1 base from J, with 13 bases in between. There are 14 residues in the CDR3. Looked up from germline, CDR1 is SGHTA and CDR2 is FQGNSA. DNA for the CDR3: TGTGCCAGCAGTCCGACTAGTTTTTCCTACGAGCAGTACTTC. It yields the protein CASSPTSFSYEQYF.

The chain is built from TRBV11-2 and TRBJ1-2; weak D call: TRBD1 (6 bases). CDR1 SGHAT and CDR2 FQNNGV come from the germline V gene. The CDR3 is 14 amino acids. Between the trimmed V and J ends, which lost 5 bases and 2 bases, there was a span of 12 bases. CDR3 bases: TGTGCCAGCAGCCACCCCACAGGGAACTATGGCTACACCTTC. This codes for CASSHPTGNYGYTF.

This clone was seen a single time. J is TRBJ2-1 and V is TRBV5-8, with 9 bases lining up with TRBD2. The CDR3 contains 15 residues. Germline CDR1 is SGHTS and CDR2 is YDEGEE. With V trimmed by 6 bases and J by 8 bases, 12 bases remained unmatched. This chain's CDR3 is CASTWELAGGYEQFF. Here the CDR3 DNA reads TGTGCCAGCACCTGGGAACTAGCGGGCGGGTATGAGCAGTTCTTC.

The V gene is TRBV6-6, the J gene TRBJ2-5; possibly TRBD1 for D (5 bases). The CDR3 contains 16 residues. CDR1 is MNHNY, CDR2 SVGAGI, per germline (reference sequence). V was shortened by 2 bases and J by 6 bases, with 19 bases between the two germline ends. This CDR3 reads CASSYPSNRIGKTQYF. The CDR3, as DNA: TGTGCCAGCAGTTACCCCTCCAACAGGATAGGAAAGACCCAGTACTTC.

This chain links TRBV4-3 with TRBJ2-2; TRBD2 matches at 9 bases. CDR1 LGHNA and CDR2 YSLEER come from the germline V gene. The trim removed 5 bases at V and 6 bases at J, leaving 7 bases unmatched. The length of the CDR3 is 15 residues. The CDR3 spells CASSSGPSGAGELFF. The CDR3 DNA is TGCGCCAGCAGCAGCGGACCTAGCGGGGCCGGGGAGCTGTTTTTT.

This chain joins TRBV6-5 and TRBJ1-2; D is uncertain. Germline-derived CDR1 and CDR2 are MNHEY and SVGAGI. The CDR3 is 13 residues long. The germline V and J ends were trimmed by 9 bases and 4 bases, with 15 bases remaining between them. The CDR3 region has the DNA TGTGCCAGTGGTGGAGGGATGGGCTATGGCTACACCTTC. Translated: CASGGGMGYGYTF.